The 17 T cell receptor beta chains below all came from one sample that was sequenced in a study of cytomegalovirus exposure and HLA in healthy donors. PCR employed 60 Vbeta and 13 Jbeta primers. Using immunoSEQ multiplex PCR, the repertoire was profiled, and TCRdb retains in-frame clones only, with some absent. The sample lists under 200,000 clones, 75% to 90% occurring once. Sequencing was performed on PBMCs. The source of these receptors is a woman under 30 in good health and CMV-seronegative.

The rearrangement uses TRBV29-1 and TRBJ2-1; 8 bases line up with TRBD1. CDR1 is SQVTM, CDR2 ANQGSEA, per germline. The CDR3 is made up of 14 amino acids. V gave up 4 bases and J gave up 2 bases; unmatched junction bases: 4. CDR3 nucleotides: TGCAGCGTTGCTAGGGACAGGACCTACAATGAGCAGTTCTTC. Translated, it gives CSVARDRTYNEQFF.

This clone was detected once. The chain links TRBV7-9 to TRBJ2-7; possible D gene TRBD1, 6 bases. This CDR3 has 13 amino acids. Between the trimmed V and J ends, which lost 5 bases and 3 bases, there was a span of 11 bases. CDR1 is SEHNR, CDR2 FQNEAQ, per germline (reference sequence). CDR3 nucleotides: TGTGCCAGCAGCCCATGGACAGTCTACGAGCAGTACTTC. Protein: CASSPWTVYEQYF. Based on the CDR3 plus reference TRBV7-9 and TRBJ2-7, the full variable domain is DTGVSQNPRHKITKRGQNVTFRCDPISEHNRLYWYRQTLGQGPEFLTYFQNEAQLEKSRLLSDRFSAERPKGSFSTLEIQRTEQGDSAMYLCASSPWTVYEQYFGPGTRLTVT.

The rearrangement links TRBV19 to TRBJ1-4; no definite D call. Looked up from germline, CDR1 is LNHDA and CDR2 is SQIVND (reference sequence). The CDR3 has 15 amino acids. V was clipped by 4 bases and J by 0 bases, with 9 bases between them. CDR3 coding DNA: TGTGCCAGTAGTAGTGGCACCGCAACTAATGAAAAACTGTTTTTT. This sequence encodes CASSSGTATNEKLFF.

This chain connects TRBV5-4 to TRBJ2-5, with D unclear. V lost 4 bases and J lost 11, with 24 bases in between. The CDR3 runs to 15 residues. The germline CDR1 and CDR2 sequences are SGHNT and YYREEE (reference sequence). The CDR3 spells CASSGDLSGAPVQYF. The CDR3 DNA is TGTGCCAGCAGCGGTGATTTGTCCGGAGCGCCTGTTCAGTACTTC.

The sample holds a few counts of this clone. This rearrangement joins TRBV6-5 to TRBJ1-6; 12 positions match TRBD1. J lost 8 bases, V lost 0 bases, and 2 bases had no gene match. The CDR3 is 16 residues long. Germline V gene lookup returns CDR1 MNHEY and CDR2 SVGAGI. The CDR3 loop is CASSYSGTGGDSPLHF. The CDR3 DNA is TGTGCCAGCAGTTACTCGGGGACAGGGGGCGATTCACCCCTCCACTTT.

V gene TRBV19 combines with J gene TRBJ2-2; TRBD1 aligns across 9 bases. Per germline, CDR1 LNHDA and CDR2 SQIVND (reference sequence). The CDR3 is 17 amino acids. V was pared by 3 bases and J by 5 bases, with 10 bases of the junction left unmatched. CDR3 coding DNA: TGTGCCAGTAGTATCATACAGGGGGCGCAGCGGACCGGGGAGCTGTTTTTT. Translating it yields CASSIIQGAQRTGELFF.

The chain employs TRBV6-1 and TRBJ2-7; maybe TRBD2 (5 bases). This CDR3 is built from 15 residues. Germline V gene lookup returns CDR1 MNHNS and CDR2 SASEGT. The V end lost 4 bases, the J end lost 0 bases, and 13 bases lay between the germline ends. The chain's CDR3 is CASSGETGSSYEQYF. The CDR3 DNA reads as TGTGCCAGCAGTGGGGAGACGGGGAGCTCCTACGAGCAGTACTTC.

Note on this clone: Different DNA sequences within this sample yield the same CDR3. The chain has TRBV5-1 and TRBJ2-7; TRBD2 agrees at 7 bases. The CDR3 has 14 amino acids. Germline trimming cut 4 bases from V and 4 bases from J; bases unmatched to any gene: 8. The V gene's germline CDR1 is SGHRS and CDR2 YFSETQ. The CDR3 nucleotides read TGCGCCAGCAGCCCCCAGACTAGCAGTTACGAGCAGTACTTC. Translation gives CASSPQTSSYEQYF. Full variable domain (missing parts from reference TRBV5-1 and TRBJ2-7): KAGVTQTPRYLIKTRGQQVTLSCSPISGHRSVSWYQQTPGQGLQFLFEYFSETQRNKGNFPGRFSGRQFSNSRSEMNVSTLELGDSALYLCASSPQTSSYEQYFGPGTRLTVT.

The chain is built from TRBV5-6 and TRBJ2-2, with TRBD1 identical over 11 bases. Germline V CDR1 and CDR2: SGHDT, YYEEEE. This CDR3 comprises 16 residues. V dropped 0 bases and J dropped 6; count of bases not matched to a gene: 4. CDR3 protein: CASSLVGTGGPGELFF. CDR3 coding DNA: TGTGCCAGCAGCTTGGTCGGGACAGGGGGGCCCGGGGAGCTGTTTTTT.

The sample holds a few counts of this clone. This sequence joins TRBV6-1 and TRBJ1-5; a weak D match, TRBD1 (5 bases). CDR1 is MNHNS and CDR2 is SASEGT in the germline V gene. V lost 5 bases and J 3 bases, leaving 14 bases between the germline ends. CDR3 length: 15 amino acids. CDR3 nucleotides: TGTGCCAGCAGTCGAACTCAGGGAAACAATCAGCCCCAGCATTTT. Translation: CASSRTQGNNQPQHF.

Details on this clone: An end of the junction does not agree with germline; a read error may underlie this. Other DNA sequences of this sample code for an identical CDR3. The rearrangement links TRBV10-3 to TRBJ2-5, with TRBD2 identical over 11 bases. The CDR3 spans 15 residues. CDR1 is ENHRY and CDR2 is SYGVKD in the germline V gene. Here the CDR3 reads CAISRLAGHEETQYF. CDR3 sequence (DNA): TGTGCTATCAGCCGACTAGCGGGGCACGAAGAGACCCAGTACTTC.

The DNA for the CDR3 is TGTGCCAGCAGCCAAACGGGACTAGCCTACGAGCAGTACTTC. Translated, it gives CASSQTGLAYEQYF. The chain links TRBV7-8 to TRBJ2-7; TRBD2 matches 8 bases. V trimming: 5 bases; J trimming: 2 bases; junction bases outside the gene matches: 5. CDR1 and CDR2 from the germline V gene are SGHVS and FQNEAQ. The CDR3 spans 14 residues.

In DNA, the CDR3 is TGCGCCAGCAGCCCCCTGGGGCGGGACGCCTTCTACGAGCAGTACTTC. Translating it yields CASSPLGRDAFYEQYF. V is TRBV5-1 and J is TRBJ2-7; perhaps TRBD2 as D (6 bases). With 4 bases removed from V and 3 bases from J, the gap between germline ends came to 20 bases. This CDR3 contains 16 residues. The germline gives CDR1 SGHRS, CDR2 YFSETQ.

The gene calls are TRBV6-1 and TRBJ2-5, with D perhaps matching TRBD2 (6 bases). The germline gives CDR1 MNHNS, CDR2 SASEGT. CDR3 size: 13 residues. The V end lost 1 base, the J end lost 11 bases, and 14 bases lay between the germline ends. CDR3 amino acids: CASSEVSSREQYF. CDR3 nucleotides: TGTGCCAGCAGTGAAGTGTCTAGTCGGGAGCAGTACTTC.

The chain joins TRBV2 to TRBJ2-1, with 8 bases that match TRBD2. J was trimmed by 4 bases and V by 0 bases; bases with no gene match: 11. Germline V gene sequence: CDR1 SNHLY, CDR2 FYNNEI. The CDR3 spans 18 residues. In DNA, the CDR3 is TGTGCCAGCAGTGAAGCCCAAGCGGGGGACCCCTGGTACAATGAGCAGTTCTTC. This sequence encodes CASSEAQAGDPWYNEQFF.

The chain is built from TRBV28 and TRBJ1-6; TRBD1 matches at 8 bases. This CDR3 has 16 amino acids. Per the germline V gene, CDR1 is MDHEN and CDR2 is SYDVKM. The J segment lost 8 bases and the V segment lost 3 bases, leaving 9 bases of the junction unmatched. The chain's CDR3 is CASSFRGQGGDSPLHF. In nucleotides, the CDR3 is TGTGCCAGCAGTTTCCGAGGACAGGGAGGTGATTCACCCCTCCACTTT.

The genes are TRBV19 and TRBJ1-5, with a weak D call TRBD1 (6 bases). Germline V CDR1 and CDR2: LNHDA, SQIVND (reference sequence). This CDR3 has 13 amino acids. V lost 8 bases and J 7 bases, leaving 15 bases between the germline ends. CDR3 bases: TGTGCCAGTTTTCCAGGGGCCGACCAGCCCCAGCATTTT. As protein: CASFPGADQPQHF.